In its sample, the clone carrying this T cell receptor beta chain was seen a few times. The antigen is unknown. This record belongs to a study of response to subunit inactivated influenza vaccine. Study-wide results and caveats: The authors suggested that few new T cells are recruited per seasonal influenza vaccination.

The germline V gene encodes CDR1 MNHEY and CDR2 SVGEGT. CDR3 length: 16 residues. With 0 bases clipped from V and 1 base from J, the junction kept 0 bases outside the gene matches. One entry per CDR3 protein results from TCRdb running MiXCR on the RT-PCR reads. This table holds roughly 670,000 distinct CDR3 sequences, about 14% found once. Here the sequenced sample was PBMCs from blood, taken 14 to 15 days before vaccination. The sequence was obtained from a man aged 45-65 years who received an inactivated influenza vaccine. The rearrangement links TRBV6-2 or TRBV6-3 to TRBJ2-5; TRBD2 agrees at 12 bases. The CDR3 DNA is TGTGCCAGCAGTTACTCGACTAGCGGGAGCCAAGAGACCCAGTACTTC. It codes for CASSYSTSGSQETQYF.